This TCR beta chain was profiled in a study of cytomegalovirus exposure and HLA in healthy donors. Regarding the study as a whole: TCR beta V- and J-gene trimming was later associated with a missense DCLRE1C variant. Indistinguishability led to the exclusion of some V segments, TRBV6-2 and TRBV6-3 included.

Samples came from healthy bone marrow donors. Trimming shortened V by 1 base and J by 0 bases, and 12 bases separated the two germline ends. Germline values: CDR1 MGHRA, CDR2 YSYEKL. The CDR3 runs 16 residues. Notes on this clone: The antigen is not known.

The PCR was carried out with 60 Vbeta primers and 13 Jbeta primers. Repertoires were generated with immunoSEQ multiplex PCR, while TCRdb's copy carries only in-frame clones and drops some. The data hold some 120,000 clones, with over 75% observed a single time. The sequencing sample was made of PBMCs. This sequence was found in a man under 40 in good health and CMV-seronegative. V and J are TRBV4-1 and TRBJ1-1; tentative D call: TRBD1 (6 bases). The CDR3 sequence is CASSQGVDRMNTEAFF. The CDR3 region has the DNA TGCGCCAGCAGCCAAGGGGTTGACAGGATGAACACTGAAGCTTTCTTT.